A single sample is the source of the 16 T cell receptor beta chains below, sequenced in a study of T-cell reconstitution after alpha-beta-depleted transplantation in children. Preparing the TCRbeta library involved the use of unique molecular identifiers. TCRdb reprocessed the PCR reads with MiXCR, giving one entry per CDR3 protein. The repertoire holds hundreds of thousands of distinct CDR3 sequences, with 9.5% to 15% as singletons. The source material was PBMCs from the stem cell graft donor, sampled from the stem cell graft. The source is a human donor who donated a stem cell graft to a child with acute lymphoblastic leukemia.

Ten or more counts support this clonotype. The rearrangement links TRBV4-3 to TRBJ1-5; D uncertain. The CDR3 runs 14 residues. Trimming stripped 6 bases from V and 4 bases from J, with 13 bases between. The germline CDR1 and CDR2 sequences are LGHNA and YSLEER. The CDR3 region is CASSLFLGNQPQHF. The CDR3 DNA follows: TGCGCCAGCAGTCTCTTTTTGGGGAATCAGCCCCAGCATTTT.

As for this clonotype: This clone may be a read error of a much larger clone one base away. The CDR3 bases are TGCAGTGCTAGAGCAGTTCCAACCGGAGGGGAGACCCAGTACTTC. Translation: CSARAVPTGGETQYF. This chain links TRBV20-1 with TRBJ2-5; TRBD2 might be the D (6 bases). The germline V gene has CDR1 DFQATT and CDR2 SNEGSKA (reference sequence). This CDR3 is built from 15 residues. With 1 base removed from V and 5 bases from J, the gap between germline ends came to 17 bases.

The CDR3 coding sequence is TGTGCCAGCAGCTCCCAGGGCAGGGAGTTTGAGCAGTACTTC. Amino acids: CASSSQGREFEQYF. The genes are TRBV7-9 and TRBJ2-7, with D perhaps matching TRBD1 or TRBD2 (5 bases each). This CDR3 comprises 14 residues. Germline CDR1 and CDR2: SEHNR and FQNEAQ (reference sequence). V was trimmed by 4 bases and J by 7 bases, leaving 17 bases between them.

This clonotype was seen at least ten times. The chain couples TRBV5-1 to TRBJ2-1, with D maybe TRBD1 (5 bases). This CDR3 has 15 amino acids. Germline-derived CDR1 and CDR2 are SGHRS and YFSETQ. The V and J ends lost 0 bases and 2 bases respectively, with 9 bases between them. The CDR3: CASSLDPGTYNEQFF. DNA of the CDR3: TGCGCCAGCAGCTTGGATCCAGGGACCTACAATGAGCAGTTCTTC.

This clonotype showed up many times. The chain is built from TRBV11-2 and TRBJ1-4, with a possible D match to TRBD1 (6 bases). The CDR3 extends over 16 amino acids. The germline gives CDR1 SGHAT, CDR2 FQNNGV. V was cut by 5 bases and J by 7 bases, with 20 bases left in between. The chain's CDR3 is CASSLSGGQMSEKLFF. CDR3 coding DNA: TGTGCCAGCAGCCTGTCCGGAGGACAGATGAGTGAAAAACTGTTTTTT.

At least ten counts were recorded for this clonotype. This sequence joins TRBV7-9 and TRBJ2-7; D is perhaps TRBD1 (6 bases). The CDR3 is 13 residues long. Trimming cost V 4 bases and J 7 bases, with 14 bases left between them. Germline CDR1 is SEHNR and CDR2 is FQNEAQ (reference sequence). Written as DNA, the CDR3 is TGTGCCAGCAGCTGGACAGAGTGGGAAGAGCAGTACTTC. Protein: CASSWTEWEEQYF.

Worth noting for this clonotype: One base away lies a much larger clone, so this may be a sequencing read error. V usage is TRBV28 and J usage is TRBJ1-5; possible D gene TRBD1, 5 bases. Trimming took off 2 bases at V and 9 bases at J, with 14 bases between the two ends. The CDR3 loop spans 14 amino acids. Germline V CDR1 and CDR2: MDHEN, SYDVKM. CDR3 coding DNA: TGTGCCAGCAGTTTAGAGCAGGGCCAAGGGCCCCAGCATTTT. Protein product: CASSLEQGQGPQHF.

In its sample, this clonotype was seen many times. This chain links TRBV12-3 or TRBV12-4 with TRBJ2-5; D is unresolved. The CDR3 has 12 residues. V was trimmed by 5 bases and J by 4 bases, leaving 8 bases between them. CDR3 coding DNA: TGTGCCAGCAGTCTCCGAGTAGAGACCCAGTACTTC. Translated: CASSLRVETQYF.

This clonotype has a count of ten or more. The gene calls are TRBV4-2 and TRBJ2-2; TRBD1 agrees at 8 bases. J was trimmed by 6 bases and V by 1 base; bases with no gene match: 7. From germline, CDR1 is LGHNA and CDR2 YNFKEQ. The CDR3 is made up of 16 amino acids. Here the CDR3 DNA reads TGTGCCAGCAGCCAAGGTCTATACAGGGGGGCCGGGGAGCTGTTTTTT. Protein sequence: CASSQGLYRGAGELFF.

The chain couples TRBV6-6 to TRBJ2-3, with D uncertain. There are 13 residues in the CDR3. V was shortened by 2 bases and J by 6 bases, with 9 bases between the two germline ends. Germline V lookup: CDR1 MNHNY, CDR2 SVGAGI (reference sequence). CDR3 sequence reads: CASSYLSVDTQYF. DNA for the CDR3: TGTGCCAGCAGTTACCTGTCGGTGGATACGCAGTATTTT.

This clonotype was counted many times. J is TRBJ2-7 and V is TRBV6-5, with TRBD1 matching over 9 bases. This CDR3 is 15 amino acids long. The V gene end was trimmed by 2 bases and the J gene end by 5 bases; junction bases not matched to a gene: 7. Looked up from germline, CDR1 is MNHEY and CDR2 is SVGAGI. DNA for the CDR3: TGTGCCAGCAGTTACCCGGGACAGGGTCACCACGAGCAGTACTTC. Protein sequence: CASSYPGQGHHEQYF.

This clonotype has a count of ten or more. The rearrangement links TRBV25-1 to TRBJ2-2; possibly TRBD1 for D (6 bases). Trimming stripped 4 bases from V and 5 bases from J, with 14 bases between. Germline values: CDR1 MGHDK, CDR2 SYGVNS. The CDR3 covers 15 residues. As DNA, the CDR3 is TGTGCCAGCAGTGTGCGCAGGGGCGAGACCGGGGAGCTGTTTTTT. It encodes CASSVRRGETGELFF.

This clonotype was counted a single time. This chain joins TRBV6-4 and TRBJ2-7, with D maybe TRBD1 (5 bases). Trimming removed 6 bases at V and 3 bases at J, with 21 bases between. Germline values: CDR1 MRHNA, CDR2 SNTAGT. The CDR3 spans 16 residues. CDR3 sequence reads: CASRPGALGASYEQYF. The DNA for the CDR3 is TGTGCCAGCAGGCCTGGGGCTTTAGGGGCCAGCTACGAGCAGTACTTC.

This clonotype has a count of ten or more. This chain joins TRBV19 and TRBJ1-5; tentative D call: TRBD1 (6 bases). Trimming cost V 5 bases and J 0 bases, with 11 bases left between them. CDR1 is LNHDA, CDR2 SQIVND, per germline (reference sequence). This CDR3 has 15 residues. The CDR3 sequence is CASSSRQVSNQPQHF. Written as DNA, the CDR3 is TGTGCCAGTAGTTCTCGACAGGTTAGCAATCAGCCCCAGCATTTT.

This chain connects TRBV20-1 to TRBJ2-7, with 9 nucleotides matching TRBD2. Germline CDR1 reads DFQATT; CDR2 reads SNEGSKA (reference sequence). The CDR3 contains 16 residues. After removal of 5 bases from V and 2 bases from J, the junction contained 13 bases not matched to a gene. CDR3 sequence (DNA): TGCAGTGCTCCCCCTCTGGGTAGCGGGGGACCCTACGAGCAGTACTTC. Encoded protein: CSAPPLGSGGPYEQYF.

The sample holds a few counts of this clonotype. V gene TRBV7-2 combines with J gene TRBJ1-2; D not certain. V shed 6 bases and J shed 4 bases, with 9 bases lying between them. This CDR3 has 12 amino acids. CDR1 and CDR2 (germline): SGHTA, FQGNSA. In DNA, the CDR3 is TGTGCCAGCAGTTTTACGTCCTATGGCTACACCTTC. This gives the protein CASSFTSYGYTF.